This T cell receptor beta chain was identified during a study of blood T cell repertoires in COVID-19. For the study at large: Donors in the United States, Italy and Spain gave samples during acute or convalescent COVID-19.

The age range of participants was 18 to 89 years, with residence in about two dozen US areas. This table comes from immunoSEQ multiplex PCR, and its TCRdb copy is limited to in-frame clones, with some not included. This sample has hundreds of thousands of clones, with approximately 92% found just once. CDR1 and CDR2 from the germline V gene are SEHNR and FQNEAQ (reference sequence). The CDR3 totals 14 residues. V shed 1 base and J shed 0 bases, with 7 bases lying between them. Sequenced: PBMCs or T cells enriched from blood (not recorded which). The origin of this receptor is a man under 40 who had recovered from COVID-19. The chain combines TRBV7-9 with TRBJ2-7; no definite D call. The CDR3 loop is CASSLDISSYEQYF. The CDR3 DNA reads as TGTGCCAGCAGCTTAGACATCAGCTCCTACGAGCAGTACTTC.